Following are 24 T cell receptor beta chains from one sample sequenced in a study of CD8 T cells in Susac syndrome. With random hexamers, reverse transcription was performed on about 0.5 to 1 ug of RNA. TCRdb re-derived calls from the immunoSEQ multiplex PCR reads in MiXCR, one entry per CDR3 protein. The table has approximately 260,000 distinct CDR3 sequences, around 96% seen once. The specimen sequenced was CD4+ T cells from PBMCs. All receptors derive from a human donor with Susac syndrome.

The chain is built from TRBV4-1 and TRBJ2-7; 10 nucleotides align to TRBD2. CDR3 length: 15 amino acids. V gave up 4 bases and J gave up 2 bases; unmatched junction bases: 5. Germline assignment: CDR1 MGHRA and CDR2 YSYEKL. CDR3 sequence (DNA): TGCGCCAGCAGCCCGGCTAGCGGGAGAACCTACGAGCAGTACTTC. Its translation is CASSPASGRTYEQYF.

This chain joins TRBV27 and TRBJ2-1, with D perhaps being TRBD1 or TRBD2 (5 bases each). With 1 base removed from V and 5 bases from J, the gap between germline ends came to 9 bases. Germline V CDR1 and CDR2: MNHEY, SMNVEV (reference sequence). This CDR3 has 14 amino acids. The CDR3, as DNA: TGTGCCAGCAGTTTATTGGGACCGAACAATGAGCAGTTCTTC. This gives the protein CASSLLGPNNEQFF.

The rearrangement links TRBV4-1 to TRBJ2-1; perhaps TRBD1 as D (5 bases). Germline V gene sequence: CDR1 MGHRA, CDR2 YSYEKL. CDR3 size: 17 residues. V gave up 1 base and J gave up 0 bases, with 13 bases separating them. The CDR3 protein is CASSQGLGASSYNEQFF. The CDR3 DNA follows: TGCGCCAGCAGCCAAGGGCTAGGGGCCAGCTCCTACAATGAGCAGTTCTTC.

V gene TRBV6-5 combines with J gene TRBJ1-2; possibly TRBD1 for D (5 bases). This CDR3 region has 13 residues. Deletions cut 4 bases from V and 6 bases from J, with 12 bases between. The germline V gene encodes CDR1 MNHEY and CDR2 SVGAGI. CDR3 protein: CASSWEGRNGYTF. The CDR3 DNA sequence: TGTGCCAGCAGTTGGGAGGGGAGAAATGGCTACACCTTC.

The V and J genes are TRBV20-1 and TRBJ2-3; 7 positions match TRBD2. Germline CDR1 DFQATT, CDR2 SNEGSKA (reference sequence). Trimming removed 5 bases from V and 5 bases from J; junction bases left unmatched: 4. The CDR3 is made up of 12 amino acids. The CDR3 region has the DNA TGCAGTGCTCCGGTAGCGGGAGATACGCAGTATTTT. Protein sequence: CSAPVAGDTQYF.

The CDR3 loop is CASRGCQPQHF. In nucleotides, the CDR3 is TGTGCCAGCAGGGGCTGTCAGCCCCAGCATTTT. The chain combines TRBV21-1 with TRBJ1-5. TRBV21-1 is tagged as a pseudogene. This CDR3 has 11 residues.

The chain couples TRBV23-1 to TRBJ2-5; possibly TRBD1 for D (5 bases). TRBV23-1 is treated as an ORF (open reading frame) with a function not yet certain. This CDR3 is built from 14 residues. V was trimmed by 2 bases and J by 5 bases, leaving 12 bases between them. CDR3 coding DNA: TGCGCCAGCAGTCAAGGGCAGGGATACGAGACCCAGTACTTC. Protein: CASSQGQGYETQYF.

The chain couples TRBV9 to TRBJ1-1; TRBD1 is a possible D gene (5 bases). V was trimmed by 3 bases and J by 4 bases, leaving 10 bases between them. The CDR3 contains 13 residues. Germline CDR1 and CDR2: SGDLS and YYNGEE. For the CDR3, the DNA is TGTGCCAGCAGCGACAGGATGGGCACTGAAGCTTTCTTT. As protein: CASSDRMGTEAFF.

The CDR3 spells CSARVAGGRGAKNIQYF. The CDR3 DNA reads TGCAGTGCTAGGGTAGCGGGAGGTCGGGGGGCCAAAAACATTCAGTACTTC. The chain has TRBV20-1 and TRBJ2-4, with 10 bases aligning to TRBD2. This CDR3 comprises 17 residues. CDR1 and CDR2 from the germline V gene are DFQATT and SNEGSKA (reference sequence). Trimming cost V 3 bases and J 1 base; bases outside gene matches: 9.

V is TRBV18 and J is TRBJ1-1; D uncertain. This CDR3 is built from 12 residues. In germline, CDR1 is KGHSH, CDR2 LQKENI. V was clipped by 2 bases and J by 7 bases, with 8 bases between them. The CDR3 spells CASSPMAGEAFF. CDR3 nucleotide sequence: TGTGCCAGCTCACCAATGGCGGGTGAAGCTTTCTTT.

This clonotype was found a few times. This chain links TRBV3-1 with TRBJ2-3; no clear D gene. Trimming left V 1 base short and J 0 bases short, with 8 bases between. The CDR3 consists of 15 residues. Germline-derived CDR1 and CDR2 are LGHDT and YNNKEL (reference sequence). The CDR3 sequence: CASSQAGTSTDTQYF. The CDR3 DNA is TGTGCCAGCAGCCAAGCCGGAACTAGCACAGATACGCAGTATTTT.

This clonotype appeared a single time. The chain recombines TRBV20-1 with TRBJ2-5, with 7 positions matching TRBD1. The CDR3 is 13 residues long. Germline CDR1 is DFQATT and CDR2 is SNEGSKA (reference sequence). The V gene end was trimmed by 3 bases and the J gene end by 1 base; junction bases not matched to a gene: 2. The CDR3 region is CSASGTAQETQYF. DNA of the CDR3: TGCAGTGCTAGTGGGACAGCCCAAGAGACCCAGTACTTC.

This chain joins TRBV11-3 and TRBJ1-2; 7 nucleotides align to TRBD1. The CDR3 runs to 13 residues. Germline V gene data show CDR1 as SGHNT and CDR2 as YENEEA. Trimming removed 6 bases from V and 4 bases from J; junction bases left unmatched: 5. The CDR3 loop reads CASRRTGSYGYTF. The CDR3 coding sequence is TGTGCCAGCAGACGGACAGGTTCCTATGGCTACACCTTC.

J is TRBJ2-7 and V is TRBV4-1; tentative D call: TRBD1 (5 bases). CDR1 and CDR2 (germline): MGHRA, YSYEKL. V gave up 5 bases and J gave up 2 bases, with 13 bases separating them. The CDR3 length is 14 residues. The CDR3 here is CASSSSGPPYEQYF. The CDR3 bases are TGCGCCAGCAGCTCTTCAGGGCCTCCCTACGAGCAGTACTTC.

V and J are TRBV20-1 and TRBJ1-5, with TRBD1 matching over 11 bases. CDR1 is DFQATT and CDR2 is SNEGSKA in the germline V gene (reference sequence). V shed 5 bases, J shed 0 bases, and the junction held 9 bases outside the gene matches. This CDR3 contains 17 residues. The CDR3 reads CSASGTGGKGSNQPQHF. CDR3 DNA sequence: TGCAGTGCTTCCGGGACAGGGGGGAAGGGTAGCAATCAGCCCCAGCATTTT.

This clonotype appeared a single time. The chain links TRBV4-1 to TRBJ1-2; a weak D match, TRBD1 (5 bases). From germline, CDR1 is MGHRA and CDR2 YSYEKL. The CDR3 has 15 residues. V was clipped by 0 bases and J by 4 bases, with 12 bases between them. The CDR3 DNA sequence: TGCGCCAGCAGCCAAGAGGTGGGGGTGGGCTATGGCTACACCTTC. It codes for CASSQEVGVGYGYTF.

V and J are TRBV30 and TRBJ2-4; 8 bases are a match to TRBD1. The CDR3 consists of 14 residues. Germline-derived CDR1 and CDR2 are GTSNPN and SVGIG (reference sequence). V dropped 5 bases and J dropped 2; count of bases not matched to a gene: 5. The CDR3 loop is CAWDRGHTKNIQYF. CDR3 nucleotides: TGTGCCTGGGACAGGGGACATACCAAAAACATTCAGTACTTC.

V is TRBV12-3 or TRBV12-4 and J is TRBJ2-7; D gene ambiguous. The CDR3 consists of 12 residues. V was pared by 5 bases and J by 3 bases, with 8 bases between. The CDR3 coding sequence is TGTGCCAGCAGTCCGACCAACTACGAGCAGTACTTC. Encoded protein: CASSPTNYEQYF.

The rearrangement joins TRBV12-3 or TRBV12-4 to TRBJ2-7, with no clear D. The V end lost 7 bases, the J end lost 3 bases, and 13 bases lay between the germline ends. This CDR3 spans 13 amino acids. CDR3 bases: TGTGCCAGCACCGGAACTAACAACTACGAGCAGTACTTC. It encodes CASTGTNNYEQYF.

This clonotype was seen once. The chain uses TRBV15 and TRBJ2-7; D remains unclear. Trimming took off 5 bases at V and 3 bases at J, with 17 bases between the two ends. This CDR3 has 15 residues. Per the germline V gene, CDR1 is LNHNV and CDR2 is YYDKDF (reference sequence). This CDR3 reads CATSLKTPPFYEQYF. The CDR3 nucleotides read TGTGCCACCAGCTTAAAGACACCGCCTTTCTACGAGCAGTACTTC.

This clonotype was seen a single time. The chain is built from TRBV2 and TRBJ1-5, with TRBD1 identical over 8 bases. Trimming took 4 bases from V and 3 from J; bases not matched to a gene: 5. Germline V CDR1 and CDR2: SNHLY, FYNNEI. The CDR3 loop spans 15 amino acids. CDR3: CASSAQGGINQPQHF. DNA for the CDR3: TGTGCCAGCAGTGCACAGGGGGGGATCAATCAGCCCCAGCATTTT.

The J gene is TRBJ2-1, the V gene TRBV7-2, with D hard to call. V shed 1 base and J shed 14 bases, with 12 bases lying between them. Germline-derived CDR1 and CDR2 are SGHTA and FQGNSA. The length of the CDR3 is 12 residues. The CDR3 loop is CASSLDYPFKFF. CDR3 sequence (DNA): TGTGCCAGCAGCTTAGATTACCCGTTTAAGTTCTTC.

The chain has TRBV6-2 or TRBV6-3 and TRBJ2-1; D call uncertain. The length of the CDR3 is 14 residues. Germline values: CDR1 MNHEY, CDR2 SVGEGT. V was pared by 5 bases and J by 6 bases, with 14 bases between. CDR3 coding DNA: TGTGCCAGCAGTATCCGAGAACCCGGCAATGAGCAGTTCTTC. It encodes CASSIREPGNEQFF.

The V and J genes are TRBV4-1 and TRBJ1-1, with no clear D. Trimming shortened V by 1 base and J by 5 bases, and 14 bases separated the two germline ends. The CDR3 is made up of 15 amino acids. Germline V gene data show CDR1 as MGHRA and CDR2 as YSYEKL. The CDR3 DNA reads TGCGCCAGCAGCCAAGCCTTAGAGGGCTGGACTGAAGCTTTCTTT. Protein sequence: CASSQALEGWTEAFF.